This T cell receptor beta chain was captured by sequencing in a study of shared clonotypes between healthy human individuals. Study-level results: Having only a few donors restricted how much genetic and exposure-history diversity was captured. Expectations were that clonotype sharing among donors would be affected by sequencing depth.

Some clones are missing from TCRdb's copy, which holds only in-frame ones; the method was immunoSEQ multiplex PCR. The sample consists of 2 million to 2.5 million clones, under 95% of them appearing once. The CDR3 spans 14 residues. Germline values: CDR1 LNHDA, CDR2 SQIVND (reference sequence). Trimming took off 5 bases at V and 5 bases at J, with 15 bases between the two ends. A CD45RA-negative memory subset and a CD45RA+ naive subset were separated from the CD4+ cells. Concerning this clone itself: Its antigen is still unknown.

The TCR originated in a man younger than 35 in good health. Some clones in this sample may be carry-over from other donors' samples. Sequencing was carried out using naive CD4+ T cells from PBMCs. Stated subset: CD45RA+ positively selected. The chain is built from TRBV19 and TRBJ1-2, with D maybe TRBD1 (6 bases). The CDR3: CASSPSTGLYGYTF. The CDR3 coding sequence is TGTGCCAGTAGTCCGTCGACAGGACTTTATGGCTACACCTTC.